This entry describes one T cell receptor beta chain. The antigen remains undetermined. V lost 6 bases, J lost 6 bases, and 14 bases lay in between. CDR1 and CDR2 from the germline V gene are MNHNS and SASEGT. The CDR3 extends over 13 amino acids. This sample was taken from a study of TIL therapy for anti-PD-1-resistant metastatic lung cancer. Findings of the study overall: TIL clonotype persistence in blood showed no apparent association with response.

The time point is: pre-treatment sample, taken before nivolumab and TIL therapy. The immunoSEQ assay was v3. Only in-frame clones appear in the TCRdb table, and some are missing; sequencing was by immunoSEQ multiplex PCR. Here the sample spans 50,000 to 65,000 clones, around 63% being singletons. The V gene is TRBV6-1, the J gene TRBJ1-1; tentatively, D is TRBD1 (5 bases). The sample was blood, taken at baseline. The TCR originated in a person aged 25 to 79 with non-small cell lung cancer. The CDR3 nucleotides read TGTGCCAGCAGCGGATGGAGGACACCTGAAGCTTTCTTT. This codes for CASSGWRTPEAFF.